This T cell receptor beta chain was identified during a study of early T cells in non-severe SARS-CoV-2 infection. A single record per CDR3 protein comes from TCRdb applying MiXCR to the 5' RACE reads. The sample contains roughly 88,000 distinct CDR3 sequences, 13% to 15% of which appear only once. Per germline, CDR1 LNHNV and CDR2 YYDKDF (reference sequence). The CDR3 is 17 residues long. V lost 0 bases and J 1 base, leaving 15 bases between the germline ends. The V gene is TRBV15, the J gene TRBJ1-1, with D perhaps matching TRBD1 (6 bases). Sequencing input: whole blood. The receptor's source is an adult who was a healthcare worker with PCR-confirmed SARS-CoV-2 infection or an uninfected control (not recorded which). This chain's CDR3 is CATSRDPQGRTNTEAFF. CDR3 bases: TGTGCCACCAGCAGAGATCCCCAGGGGCGGACGAACACTGAAGCTTTCTTT.